These T cell receptor beta chains were read from a single sample in a study of blood T cell repertoires in COVID-19. Profiled with immunoSEQ multiplex PCR; TCRdb holds only in-frame clones, not every one. The data show 310,000 or so clones, 70% to 90% seen once. The sample consisted of PBMCs or T cells enriched from blood (not recorded which). These receptor sequences come from a woman aged 25-40 years who had recovered from COVID-19. Each CDR3 is given with its conserved first and last residue. A D gene is named only where the DNA matches it firmly. Not every row has a clone size; where given, it reads once, few, many or a size class.

d_call: NA; clone_size: NA; v_call: TRBV30; j_call: TRBJ1-2; cdr3_aa: CAWSEGYGYTF; cdr3_nt: TGTGCCTGGAGTGAGGGGTATGGCTACACCTTC
d_call: TRBD1; clone_size: NA; v_call: TRBV19; j_call: TRBJ2-7; cdr3_aa: CASSGRQGARGEQYF; cdr3_nt: TGTGCCAGTAGTGGACGACAGGGGGCGAGGGGCGAGCAGTACTTC
d_call: TRBD1; clone_size: NA; v_call: TRBV6-5; j_call: TRBJ1-5; cdr3_aa: CASKPTGEVDQPQHF; cdr3_nt: TGTGCCAGCAAACCAACAGGGGAGGTCGATCAGCCCCAGCATTTT
d_call: NA; clone_size: NA; v_call: TRBV27; j_call: TRBJ2-4; cdr3_aa: CASSLSWGMGQVAKNIQYF; cdr3_nt: TGTGCCAGCAGTTTATCTTGGGGGATGGGACAAGTAGCCAAAAACATTCAGTACTTC
d_call: NA; clone_size: NA; v_call: TRBV7-2; j_call: TRBJ1-4; cdr3_aa: CASSPRTAWNEKLFF; cdr3_nt: TGTGCCAGCAGCCCTCGGACAGCTTGGAATGAAAAACTGTTTTTT
d_call: NA; clone_size: NA; v_call: TRBV5-1; j_call: TRBJ2-1; cdr3_aa: CASSTGQYNEQFF; cdr3_nt: TGCGCCAGCAGCACTGGACAATACAATGAGCAGTTCTTC
d_call: NA; clone_size: NA; v_call: TRBV18; j_call: TRBJ1-4; cdr3_aa: CASSGSEKLFF; cdr3_nt: TGTGCCAGCTCAGGCAGTGAAAAACTGTTTTTT
d_call: TRBD1; clone_size: NA; v_call: TRBV5-1; j_call: TRBJ2-5; cdr3_aa: CASSLDRGETQYF; cdr3_nt: TGCGCCAGCAGCCTCGACAGGGGGGAGACCCAGTACTTC
d_call: NA; clone_size: NA; v_call: TRBV6-5; j_call: TRBJ1-2; cdr3_aa: CASSYPRGGRNYGYTF; cdr3_nt: TGTGCCAGCAGTTACCCTCGGGGGGGGCGAAACTATGGCTACACCTTC
d_call: TRBD1; clone_size: NA; v_call: TRBV18; j_call: TRBJ2-7; cdr3_aa: CASSLQETGALEQYF; cdr3_nt: TGTGCCAGCTCACTACAAGAGACAGGGGCCTTGGAGCAGTACTTC
d_call: NA; clone_size: NA; v_call: TRBV12-3/TRBV12-4; j_call: TRBJ1-5; cdr3_aa: CASTLESNQPQHF; cdr3_nt: TGTGCCAGCACCTTGGAGAGCAATCAGCCCCAGCATTTT
d_call: NA; clone_size: NA; v_call: TRBV2; j_call: TRBJ2-1; cdr3_aa: CASRDTFNEQFF; cdr3_nt: TGTGCCAGCAGGGACACCTTTAATGAGCAGTTCTTC
d_call: TRBD1; clone_size: NA; v_call: TRBV4-2; j_call: TRBJ1-1; cdr3_aa: CASSQVGTGGLEAFF; cdr3_nt: TGTGCCAGCAGCCAAGTGGGGACAGGGGGCTTGGAAGCTTTCTTT
d_call: NA; clone_size: NA; v_call: TRBV21-1; j_call: TRBJ1-3; cdr3_aa: CASSRAGSSSGNTIYF; cdr3_nt: TGTGCCAGCAGCAGGGCTGGCTCGAGCTCTGGAAACACCATATATTTT
d_call: NA; clone_size: NA; v_call: TRBV25-1; j_call: TRBJ1-1; cdr3_aa: CASISVRGETPEAFF; cdr3_nt: TGTGCCAGCATTTCGGTGCGGGGGGAGACTCCGGAAGCTTTCTTT
d_call: NA; clone_size: NA; v_call: TRBV6-6; j_call: TRBJ1-2; cdr3_aa: CASRPTGRYGYTF; cdr3_nt: TGTGCCAGCAGACCGACAGGTCGATATGGCTACACCTTC
d_call: NA; clone_size: NA; v_call: TRBV18; j_call: TRBJ2-5; cdr3_aa: CASSPIQGGETQYF; cdr3_nt: TGTGCCAGCTCACCGATACAGGGTGGTGAGACCCAGTACTTC
d_call: NA; clone_size: NA; v_call: TRBV11-2; j_call: TRBJ1-1; cdr3_aa: CASSSYRTVGNTEAFF; cdr3_nt: TGTGCCAGCAGCTCCTACAGGACGGTGGGGAACACTGAAGCTTTCTTT
d_call: NA; clone_size: NA; v_call: TRBV27; j_call: TRBJ2-5; cdr3_aa: CASSFPGTPETQYF; cdr3_nt: TGTGCCAGCAGTTTCCCCGGGACTCCAGAGACCCAGTACTTC
d_call: NA; clone_size: few; v_call: TRBV19; j_call: TRBJ1-2; cdr3_aa: CASSTGGQFYGYTF; cdr3_nt: TGTGCCAGTAGCACCGGTGGACAGTTCTATGGCTACACCTTC
d_call: NA; clone_size: NA; v_call: TRBV18; j_call: TRBJ1-5; cdr3_aa: CASSPPGTANQPQHF; cdr3_nt: TGTGCCAGCTCACCACCGGGGACTGCCAATCAGCCCCAGCATTTT
d_call: TRBD1; clone_size: NA; v_call: TRBV6-6; j_call: TRBJ2-1; cdr3_aa: CASSYSGQGVLLF; cdr3_nt: TGTGCCAGCAGTTACTCGGGACAGGGCGTCCTGCTCTTC
d_call: NA; clone_size: NA; v_call: TRBV19; j_call: TRBJ2-2; cdr3_aa: CASTLKWRADTGELFF; cdr3_nt: TGTGCCAGTACCTTGAAGTGGAGGGCGGACACCGGGGAGCTGTTTTTT
d_call: NA; clone_size: NA; v_call: TRBV5-1; j_call: TRBJ1-4; cdr3_aa: CASSGHSNEKLFF; cdr3_nt: TGCGCCAGCTCGGGACACTCAAATGAAAAACTGTTTTTT
d_call: TRBD1; clone_size: few; v_call: TRBV14; j_call: TRBJ1-1; cdr3_aa: CASSQDRGGYTEAFF; cdr3_nt: TGTGCCAGCAGCCAAGACCGAGGGGGCTACACTGAAGCTTTCTTT
d_call: TRBD1; clone_size: once; v_call: TRBV4-1; j_call: TRBJ1-5; cdr3_aa: CASSQGDRVSSFNQPQHF; cdr3_nt: TGCGCCAGCAGCCAAGGGGACAGGGTTTCGTCCTTCAATCAGCCCCAGCATTTT
d_call: TRBD2; clone_size: once; v_call: TRBV5-4; j_call: TRBJ2-1; cdr3_aa: CASSLGGGAYNEQFF; cdr3_nt: TGTGCCAGCAGCTTGGGCGGGGGGGCTTACAATGAGCAGTTCTTC
d_call: NA; clone_size: NA; v_call: TRBV6-2/TRBV6-3; j_call: TRBJ1-1; cdr3_aa: CASIPLGVRRGLNTEAFF; cdr3_nt: TGTGCCAGCATCCCTCTCGGGGTAAGGAGGGGCTTGAACACTGAAGCTTTCTTT
d_call: TRBD2; clone_size: NA; v_call: TRBV7-2; j_call: TRBJ2-7; cdr3_aa: CASSLGGLAGGLYEQYF; cdr3_nt: TGTGCCAGCAGCCTAGGGGGACTAGCGGGGGGACTCTACGAGCAGTACTTC
d_call: TRBD1; clone_size: NA; v_call: TRBV4-1; j_call: TRBJ1-1; cdr3_aa: CASSQSYRGVTEAFF; cdr3_nt: TGCGCCAGCAGCCAATCTTACAGGGGAGTCACTGAAGCTTTCTTT
d_call: TRBD1; clone_size: NA; v_call: TRBV9; j_call: TRBJ1-4; cdr3_aa: CASSPRQGAAGEKLFF; cdr3_nt: TGTGCCAGCAGCCCCCGACAGGGGGCTGCTGGTGAAAAACTGTTTTTT
d_call: NA; clone_size: NA; v_call: TRBV19; j_call: TRBJ2-2; cdr3_aa: CASSMAGARTGELFF; cdr3_nt: TGTGCCAGTAGTATGGCGGGGGCGCGCACCGGGGAGCTGTTTTTT
d_call: TRBD1; clone_size: NA; v_call: TRBV4-2; j_call: TRBJ1-1; cdr3_aa: CASSQDRSGQTISMNTEAFF; cdr3_nt: TGTGCCAGCAGCCAAGATAGGTCGGGACAGACCATCTCAATGAACACTGAAGCTTTCTTT
d_call: NA; clone_size: NA; v_call: TRBV5-1; j_call: TRBJ2-3; cdr3_aa: CASSLVVATRSTDTQYF; cdr3_nt: TGCGCCAGCAGCTTGGTAGTAGCGACCCGAAGCACAGATACGCAGTATTTT
d_call: NA; clone_size: NA; v_call: TRBV5-1; j_call: TRBJ2-7; cdr3_aa: CASRSGPGGTYEQYF; cdr3_nt: TGCGCCAGCAGGTCCGGACCAGGGGGGACTTACGAGCAGTACTTC
d_call: NA; clone_size: NA; v_call: TRBV6-5; j_call: TRBJ1-4; cdr3_aa: CASGFQSRKLFF; cdr3_nt: TGTGCCAGCGGCTTTCAGTCGAGGAAACTGTTTTTT
d_call: NA; clone_size: once; v_call: TRBV7-8; j_call: TRBJ1-1; cdr3_aa: CASSLAKGITEAFF; cdr3_nt: TGTGCCAGCAGCTTAGCGAAGGGGATCACTGAAGCTTTCTTT
d_call: NA; clone_size: NA; v_call: TRBV13; j_call: TRBJ1-3; cdr3_aa: CASSHQDRSGNTIYF; cdr3_nt: TGTGCCAGCAGCCACCAGGACAGATCTGGAAACACCATATATTTT
d_call: NA; clone_size: few; v_call: TRBV27; j_call: TRBJ1-2; cdr3_aa: CASRNSPFGYTF; cdr3_nt: TGTGCCAGCAGGAACTCGCCCTTTGGCTACACCTTC
d_call: NA; clone_size: NA; v_call: TRBV6-5; j_call: TRBJ1-5; cdr3_aa: CASKRGIDQPQHF; cdr3_nt: TGTGCCAGCAAAAGGGGTATAGATCAGCCCCAGCATTTT
d_call: NA; clone_size: NA; v_call: TRBV5-5; j_call: TRBJ1-2; cdr3_aa: CASSPHSTTGISMGGYTF; cdr3_nt: TGTGCCAGCAGCCCACACTCCACTACGGGAATCAGCATGGGGGGCTACACCTTC
d_call: NA; clone_size: NA; v_call: TRBV30; j_call: TRBJ1-1; cdr3_aa: CAWSVMAHTEAFF; cdr3_nt: TGTGCCTGGAGTGTCATGGCCCACACTGAAGCTTTCTTT
d_call: NA; clone_size: once; v_call: TRBV11-2; j_call: TRBJ2-2; cdr3_aa: CASSLGPSGANTGELFF; cdr3_nt: TGTGCCAGCAGCTTAGGTCCCAGCGGAGCGAACACCGGGGAGCTGTTTTTT
d_call: NA; clone_size: few; v_call: TRBV15; j_call: TRBJ1-1; cdr3_aa: CATSSSPSDGKNTEAFF; cdr3_nt: TGTGCCACCAGCAGTAGTCCCTCGGACGGGAAGAACACTGAAGCTTTCTTT
d_call: TRBD1; clone_size: NA; v_call: TRBV18; j_call: TRBJ1-3; cdr3_aa: CASSATGRGNTIYF; cdr3_nt: TGTGCCAGCTCAGCGACAGGGCGGGGAAACACCATATATTTT
d_call: NA; clone_size: once; v_call: TRBV27; j_call: TRBJ2-6; cdr3_aa: CASRPQGGGNVLTF; cdr3_nt: TGTGCCAGCAGGCCACAGGGTGGGGGCAACGTCCTGACTTTC
d_call: NA; clone_size: NA; v_call: TRBV7-9; j_call: TRBJ1-5; cdr3_aa: CASSTNGPPRQPQHF; cdr3_nt: TGTGCCAGCAGCACTAACGGCCCGCCGCGACAGCCCCAGCATTTT
d_call: TRBD1; clone_size: once; v_call: TRBV6-1; j_call: TRBJ2-5; cdr3_aa: CASSDEQGWVETQYF; cdr3_nt: TGTGCCAGCAGTGACGAACAGGGGTGGGTGGAGACCCAGTACTTC
d_call: NA; clone_size: NA; v_call: TRBV7-2; j_call: TRBJ1-1; cdr3_aa: CASSPSGGANTEAFF; cdr3_nt: TGTGCCAGCAGCCCCAGCGGGGGGGCGAACACTGAAGCTTTCTTT
d_call: TRBD2; clone_size: NA; v_call: TRBV10-3; j_call: TRBJ2-3; cdr3_aa: CAIRSGGTSTDTQYF; cdr3_nt: TGTGCCATCCGAAGCGGGGGGACTAGCACAGATACGCAGTATTTT
d_call: NA; clone_size: NA; v_call: TRBV12-1; j_call: TRBJ1-5; cdr3_aa: CASSPSPVLGNQPQHF; cdr3_nt: TGTGCCAGCAGCCCTAGTCCGGTTTTGGGCAATCAGCCCCAGCATTTT
d_call: NA; clone_size: NA; v_call: TRBV5-1; j_call: TRBJ2-3; cdr3_aa: CASSISGRTDTQYF; cdr3_nt: TGCGCCAGCAGCATCTCGGGGAGGACAGATACGCAGTATTTT
d_call: NA; clone_size: NA; v_call: TRBV7-2; j_call: TRBJ1-1; cdr3_aa: CASSPRVNTEAFF; cdr3_nt: TGTGCCAGCAGCCCCAGGGTGAACACTGAAGCTTTCTTT
d_call: TRBD1; clone_size: few; v_call: TRBV7-3; j_call: TRBJ1-1; cdr3_aa: CASSLKGQGNTEAFF; cdr3_nt: TGTGCCAGCAGCTTAAAGGGACAGGGGAACACTGAAGCTTTCTTT
d_call: TRBD1; clone_size: NA; v_call: TRBV19; j_call: TRBJ1-1; cdr3_aa: CASSPRQGAGVTEAFF; cdr3_nt: TGTGCCAGTAGTCCCCGACAGGGGGCAGGGGTGACTGAAGCTTTCTTT
d_call: NA; clone_size: NA; v_call: TRBV24-1; j_call: TRBJ2-3; cdr3_aa: CATSGGGSTDTQYF; cdr3_nt: TGTGCCACCAGTGGCGGGGGCAGCACAGATACGCAGTATTTT
d_call: NA; clone_size: NA; v_call: TRBV19; j_call: TRBJ2-5; cdr3_aa: CASSMRGGPQETQYF; cdr3_nt: TGTGCCAGTAGTATGAGGGGGGGGCCACAAGAGACCCAGTACTTC
d_call: NA; clone_size: NA; v_call: TRBV5-4; j_call: TRBJ1-2; cdr3_aa: CASSQRTPGFHGYTF; cdr3_nt: TGTGCCAGCAGCCAGAGGACCCCGGGGTTTCATGGCTACACCTTC